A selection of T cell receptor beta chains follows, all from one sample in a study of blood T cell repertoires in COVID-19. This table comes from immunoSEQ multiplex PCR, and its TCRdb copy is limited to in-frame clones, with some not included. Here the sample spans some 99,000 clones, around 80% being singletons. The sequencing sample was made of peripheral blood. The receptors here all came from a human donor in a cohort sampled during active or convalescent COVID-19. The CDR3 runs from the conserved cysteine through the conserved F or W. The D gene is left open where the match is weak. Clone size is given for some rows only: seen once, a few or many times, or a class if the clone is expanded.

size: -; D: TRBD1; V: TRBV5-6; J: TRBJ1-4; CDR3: CASSLGVPTGATNEKLFF; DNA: TGTGCCAGCAGCTTGGGGGTTCCTACAGGGGCAACTAATGAAAAACTGTTTTTT
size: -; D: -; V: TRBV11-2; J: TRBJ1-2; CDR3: CASSGRGSSYGYTF; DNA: TGTGCCAGCAGCGGCCGAGGATCATCGTATGGCTACACCTTC
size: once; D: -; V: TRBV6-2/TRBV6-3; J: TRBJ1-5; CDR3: CASSSGFLSNQPQHF; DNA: TGTGCCAGCAGTTCAGGGTTTTTGAGCAATCAGCCCCAGCATTTT
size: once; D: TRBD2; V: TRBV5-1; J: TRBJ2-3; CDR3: CASSYPGLAGGRDTQYF; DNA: TGCGCCAGCAGCTACCCAGGACTAGCGGGGGGACGGGATACGCAGTATTTT
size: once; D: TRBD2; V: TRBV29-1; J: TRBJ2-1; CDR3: CSATDSGRWYEQFF; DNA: TGCAGCGCTACTGACAGCGGGAGGTGGTATGAGCAGTTCTTC
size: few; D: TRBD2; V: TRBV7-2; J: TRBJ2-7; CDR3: CASSPRGVFYEQYF; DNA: TGTGCCAGCAGCCCCCGGGGGGTTTTCTACGAGCAGTACTTC
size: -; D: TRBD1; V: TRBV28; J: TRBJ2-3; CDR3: CASSPDRVTDTQYF; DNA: TGTGCCAGCAGTCCGGACAGGGTCACAGATACGCAGTATTTT
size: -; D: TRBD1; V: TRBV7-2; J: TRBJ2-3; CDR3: CASSANRGADTQYF; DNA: TGTGCCAGCAGCGCGAACAGGGGGGCGGATACGCAGTATTTT
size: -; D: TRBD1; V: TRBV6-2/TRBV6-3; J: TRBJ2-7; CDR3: CASSPRQGVYEQYF; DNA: TGTGCCAGCAGTCCACGACAGGGTGTCTACGAGCAGTACTTC
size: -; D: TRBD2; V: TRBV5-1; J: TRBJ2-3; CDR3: CASSLGSGARDTQYF; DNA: TGCGCCAGCAGCTTGGGTAGCGGGGCAAGAGATACGCAGTATTTT
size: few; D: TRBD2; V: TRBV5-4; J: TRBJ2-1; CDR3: CASSLALSGTRDYEQFF; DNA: TGTGCCAGCAGCTTGGCCCTTTCCGGGACTAGGGACTATGAGCAGTTCTTC
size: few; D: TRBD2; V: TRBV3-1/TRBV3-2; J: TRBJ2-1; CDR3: CASSHLTRETFDEQFF; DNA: TGTGCCAGCAGCCATCTTACGCGGGAGACCTTCGATGAGCAGTTCTTC
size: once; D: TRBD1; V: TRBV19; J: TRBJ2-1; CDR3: CASNPGQGSYNEQFF; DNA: TGTGCCAGTAATCCAGGACAGGGTTCCTACAATGAGCAGTTCTTC
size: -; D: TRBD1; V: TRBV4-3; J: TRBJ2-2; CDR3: CASSQDRGQGPNTGELFF; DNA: TGCGCCAGCAGCCAAGATCGGGGACAGGGGCCGAACACCGGGGAGCTGTTTTTT
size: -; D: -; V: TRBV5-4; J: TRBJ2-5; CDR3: CASSQQGREETQYF; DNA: TGTGCCAGCAGTCAACAGGGCAGGGAAGAGACCCAGTACTTC
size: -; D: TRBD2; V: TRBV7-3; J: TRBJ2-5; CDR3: CASSLGTSGQETQYF; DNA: TGTGCCAGCAGCTTAGGGACTAGCGGCCAAGAGACCCAGTACTTC
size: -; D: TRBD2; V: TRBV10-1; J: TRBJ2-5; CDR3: CASSEGTSGGQETQYF; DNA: TGCGCCAGCAGTGAGGGGACTAGCGGGGGCCAAGAGACCCAGTACTTC
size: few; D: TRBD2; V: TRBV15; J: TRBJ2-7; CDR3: CATSRAYSGGAPYEQYF; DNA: TGTGCCACCAGCAGAGCGTATAGCGGGGGGGCACCCTACGAGCAGTACTTC
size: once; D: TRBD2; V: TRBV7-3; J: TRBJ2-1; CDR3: CASSFRGSPTLNEQFF; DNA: TGTGCCAGCAGCTTCCGCGGGAGCCCCACCCTCAATGAGCAGTTCTTC
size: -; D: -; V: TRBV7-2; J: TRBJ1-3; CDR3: CASSPTRFSGNTIYF; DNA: TGTGCCAGCAGTCCGACAAGATTCTCTGGAAACACCATATATTTT
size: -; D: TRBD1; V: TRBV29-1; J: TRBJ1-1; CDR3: CSVDGQGTTEAFF; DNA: TGCAGCGTTGACGGACAGGGGACCACTGAAGCTTTCTTT
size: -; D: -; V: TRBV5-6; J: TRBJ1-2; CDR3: CASSPGTGTLYGYTF; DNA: TGTGCCAGCAGCCCCGGGACTGGCACCCTCTATGGCTACACCTTC
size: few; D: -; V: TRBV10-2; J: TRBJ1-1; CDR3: CASSDTGTTEAFF; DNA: TGCGCCAGCAGTGACACAGGCACCACTGAAGCTTTCTTT
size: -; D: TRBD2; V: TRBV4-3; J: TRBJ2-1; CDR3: CASSQGLAGSDEQFF; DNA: TGCGCCAGCAGCCAAGGTCTAGCGGGGAGCGATGAGCAGTTCTTC
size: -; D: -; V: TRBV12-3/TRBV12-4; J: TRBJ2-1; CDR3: CASSRDSNNEQFF; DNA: TGTGCCAGCAGCCGGGACTCCAACAATGAGCAGTTCTTC
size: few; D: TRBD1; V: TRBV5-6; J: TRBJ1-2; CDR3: CASSLAGQDRGYTF; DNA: TGTGCCAGCAGCTTGGCCGGACAGGACCGTGGCTACACCTTC
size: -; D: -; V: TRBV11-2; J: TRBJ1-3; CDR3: CASSLDLGRKSGNTIYF; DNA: TGTGCCAGCAGCTTAGATCTGGGGAGGAAGTCTGGAAACACCATATATTTT
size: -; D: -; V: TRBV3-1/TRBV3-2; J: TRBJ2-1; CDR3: CASSQDLGLTDNEQFF; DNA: TGTGCCAGCAGCCAAGATTTAGGACTTACAGACAATGAGCAGTTCTTC
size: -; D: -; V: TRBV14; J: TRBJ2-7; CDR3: CASSQDWSTSFQQYF; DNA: TGTGCCAGCAGCCAAGATTGGTCTACTTCTTTCCAGCAGTACTTC
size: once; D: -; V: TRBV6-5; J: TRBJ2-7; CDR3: CASRQTGTQAMEQYF; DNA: TGTGCCAGCAGACAAACCGGGACACAAGCGATGGAGCAGTACTTC
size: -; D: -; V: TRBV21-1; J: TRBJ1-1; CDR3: CASTPQGANTEAFF; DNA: TGTGCCAGCACCCCACAAGGGGCGAACACTGAAGCTTTCTTT
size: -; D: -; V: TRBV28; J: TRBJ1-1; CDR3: CASIVGGNLNTEAFF; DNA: TGTGCCAGCATTGTCGGGGGTAATTTGAACACTGAAGCTTTCTTT
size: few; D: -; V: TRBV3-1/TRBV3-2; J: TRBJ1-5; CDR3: CASSQGKSGGGGQPQHF; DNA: TGTGCCAGCAGCCAAGGGAAGAGCGGTGGAGGAGGGCAGCCCCAGCATTTT
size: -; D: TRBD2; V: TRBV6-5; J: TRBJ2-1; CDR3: CASSRYGGGNEQFF; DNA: TGTGCCAGCAGTAGATATGGGGGGGGTAATGAGCAGTTCTTC
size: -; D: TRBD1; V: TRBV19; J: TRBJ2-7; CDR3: CASSMAGQGNYEQYF; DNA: TGTGCCAGTAGTATGGCGGGACAGGGAAACTACGAGCAGTACTTC
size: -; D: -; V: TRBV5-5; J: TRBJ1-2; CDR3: CASSLEHTPYGYTF; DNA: TGTGCCAGCAGCTTGGAGCATACCCCCTATGGCTACACCTTC
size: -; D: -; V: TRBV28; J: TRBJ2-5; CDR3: CASSKTPFTGSQETQYF; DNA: TGTGCCAGCAGTAAAACCCCTTTCACAGGGTCCCAAGAGACCCAGTACTTC
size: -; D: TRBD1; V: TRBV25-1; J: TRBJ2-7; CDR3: CASSEPGTANYEQYF; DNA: TGTGCCAGCAGTGAACCCGGGACAGCAAACTACGAGCAGTACTTC
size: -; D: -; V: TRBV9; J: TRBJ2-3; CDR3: CASSVVDRSTDTQYF; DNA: TGTGCCAGCAGCGTAGTCGACAGGAGCACAGATACGCAGTATTTT
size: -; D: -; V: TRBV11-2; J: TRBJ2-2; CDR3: CASSMGAFTGELFF; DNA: TGTGCCAGCAGCATGGGAGCGTTCACCGGGGAGCTGTTTTTT
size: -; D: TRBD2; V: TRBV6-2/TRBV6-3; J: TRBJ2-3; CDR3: CASSYLGLAGGRRTDTQYF; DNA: TGTGCCAGCAGTTACCTGGGACTAGCGGGGGGCAGACGGACAGATACGCAGTATTTT
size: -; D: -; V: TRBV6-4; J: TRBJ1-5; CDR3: CASSDYKGHPSFGNQPQHF; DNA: TGTGCCAGCAGTGATTATAAGGGACACCCGAGCTTTGGCAATCAGCCCCAGCATTTT
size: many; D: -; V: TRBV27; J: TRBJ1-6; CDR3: CASGLNYNSPLHF; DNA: TGTGCCAGCGGACTTAACTATAATTCACCCCTCCACTTT
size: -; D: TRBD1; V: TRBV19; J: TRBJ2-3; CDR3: CASRDRGGTDTQYF; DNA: TGTGCCAGTAGAGACAGGGGCGGAACAGATACGCAGTATTTT
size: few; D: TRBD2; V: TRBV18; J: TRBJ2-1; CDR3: CASSLDLGRGGRNEQFF; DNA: TGTGCCAGCTCCCTAGACCTAGGCCGGGGGGGCCGGAATGAGCAGTTCTTC
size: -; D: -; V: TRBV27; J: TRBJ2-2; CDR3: CASSPGQNTGELFF; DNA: TGTGCCAGCAGTCCCGGACAGAACACCGGGGAGCTGTTTTTT
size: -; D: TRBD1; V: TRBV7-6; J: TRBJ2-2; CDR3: CASRSGGQGNTGELFF; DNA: TGTGCCAGCCGCTCGGGGGGACAGGGGAACACCGGGGAGCTGTTTTTT
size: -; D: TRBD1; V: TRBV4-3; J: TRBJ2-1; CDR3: CASSQEGQKYNEQFF; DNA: TGCGCCAGCAGCCAAGAGGGACAGAAATACAATGAGCAGTTCTTC
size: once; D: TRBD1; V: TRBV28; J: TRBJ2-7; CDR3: CASRRTGGSSSYEQYF; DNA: TGTGCCAGCAGGCGGACAGGGGGCTCCAGCTCCTACGAGCAGTACTTC
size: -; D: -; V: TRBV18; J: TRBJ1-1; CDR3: CASSQQELMNTEAFF; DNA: TGTGCCAGCTCCCAACAGGAGCTCATGAACACTGAAGCTTTCTTT
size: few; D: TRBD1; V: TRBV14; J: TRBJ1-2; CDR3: CASSQRDRGFYGYTF; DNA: TGTGCCAGCAGCCAACGGGACAGGGGATTCTATGGCTACACCTTC
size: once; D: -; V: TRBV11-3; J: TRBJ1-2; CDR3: CASSLQGQGYTF; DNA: TGTGCCAGCAGCTTACAGGGACAAGGCTACACCTTC
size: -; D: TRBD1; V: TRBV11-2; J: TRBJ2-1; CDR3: CASSEVDRGKYEQFF; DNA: TGTGCCAGCAGTGAGGTAGACAGGGGGAAGTATGAGCAGTTCTTC
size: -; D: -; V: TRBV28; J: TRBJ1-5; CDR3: CASLLTFSNQPQHF; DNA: TGTGCCAGCCTCCTGACTTTTAGCAATCAGCCCCAGCATTTT
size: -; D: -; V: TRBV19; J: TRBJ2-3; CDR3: CASSSVSSTDTQYF; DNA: TGTGCCAGTAGTTCAGTCTCTAGCACAGATACGCAGTATTTT
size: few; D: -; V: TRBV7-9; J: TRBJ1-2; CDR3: CASSLQGRDYGYTF; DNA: TGTGCCAGCAGCTTACAGGGGAGGGACTATGGCTACACCTTC
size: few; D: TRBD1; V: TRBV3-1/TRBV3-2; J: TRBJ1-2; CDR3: CASSQGQGAFYGYTF; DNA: TGTGCCAGCAGCCAAGGGCAGGGGGCATTCTATGGCTACACCTTC
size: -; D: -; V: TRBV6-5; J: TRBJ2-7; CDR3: CASSYSEAYEQYF; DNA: TGTGCCAGCAGTTATTCGGAGGCCTACGAGCAGTACTTC
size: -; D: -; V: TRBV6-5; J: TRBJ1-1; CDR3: CASRKLGLANTEAFF; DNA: TGTGCCAGCAGAAAACTTGGACTGGCGAACACTGAAGCTTTCTTT
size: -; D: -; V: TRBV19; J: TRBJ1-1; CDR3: CASSISYGGMNTEAFF; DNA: TGTGCCAGTAGTATCTCATACGGGGGGATGAACACTGAAGCTTTCTTT